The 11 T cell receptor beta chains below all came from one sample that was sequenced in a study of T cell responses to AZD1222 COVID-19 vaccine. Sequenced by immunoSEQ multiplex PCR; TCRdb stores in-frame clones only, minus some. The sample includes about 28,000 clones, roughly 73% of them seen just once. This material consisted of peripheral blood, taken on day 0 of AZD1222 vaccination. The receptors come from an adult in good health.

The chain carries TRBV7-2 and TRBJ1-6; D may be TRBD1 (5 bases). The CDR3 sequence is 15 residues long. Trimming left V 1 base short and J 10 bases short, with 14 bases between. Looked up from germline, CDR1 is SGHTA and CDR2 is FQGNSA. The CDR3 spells CASSLGSGRDSPLHF. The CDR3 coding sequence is TGTGCCAGCAGCTTAGGATCAGGGCGGGACTCACCCCTCCACTTT.

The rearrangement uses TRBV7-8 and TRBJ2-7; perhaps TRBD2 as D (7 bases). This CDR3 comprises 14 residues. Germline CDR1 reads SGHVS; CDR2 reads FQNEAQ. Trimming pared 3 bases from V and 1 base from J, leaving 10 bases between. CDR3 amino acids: CASSLGGPSYEQYF. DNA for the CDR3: TGTGCCAGCAGCTTGGGGGGGCCTTCCTACGAGCAGTACTTC.

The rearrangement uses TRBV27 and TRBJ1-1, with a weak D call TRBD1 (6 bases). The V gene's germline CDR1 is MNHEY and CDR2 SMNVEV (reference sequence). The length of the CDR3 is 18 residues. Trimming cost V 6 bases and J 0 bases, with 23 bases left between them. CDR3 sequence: CASRPIGPGVYMNTEAFF. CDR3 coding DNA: TGTGCCAGCAGGCCTATAGGCCCAGGGGTATACATGAACACTGAAGCTTTCTTT.

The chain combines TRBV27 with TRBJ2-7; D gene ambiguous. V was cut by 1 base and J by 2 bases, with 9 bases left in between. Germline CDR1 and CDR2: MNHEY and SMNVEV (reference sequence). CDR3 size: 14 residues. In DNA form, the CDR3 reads TGTGCCAGCAGTTTATGGCCGGAAACCTACGAGCAGTACTTC. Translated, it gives CASSLWPETYEQYF.

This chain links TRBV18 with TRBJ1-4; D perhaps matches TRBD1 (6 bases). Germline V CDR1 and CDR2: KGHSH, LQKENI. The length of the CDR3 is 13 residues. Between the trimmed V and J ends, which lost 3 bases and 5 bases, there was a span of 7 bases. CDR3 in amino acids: CASSPGQNEKLFF. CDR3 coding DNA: TGTGCCAGCTCACCGGGACAAAATGAAAAACTGTTTTTT. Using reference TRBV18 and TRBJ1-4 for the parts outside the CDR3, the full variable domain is NAGVMQNPRHLVRRRGQEARLRCSPMKGHSHVYWYRQLPEEGLKFMVYLQKENIIDESGMPKERFSAEFPKEGPSILRIQQVVRGDSAAYFCASSPGQNEKLFFGSGTQLSVL.

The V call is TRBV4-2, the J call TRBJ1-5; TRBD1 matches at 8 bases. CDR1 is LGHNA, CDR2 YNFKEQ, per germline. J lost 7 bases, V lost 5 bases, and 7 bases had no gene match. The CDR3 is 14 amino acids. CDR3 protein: CASSDGQGGQPQHF. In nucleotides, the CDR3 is TGTGCCAGCAGCGATGGACAGGGTGGACAGCCCCAGCATTTT.

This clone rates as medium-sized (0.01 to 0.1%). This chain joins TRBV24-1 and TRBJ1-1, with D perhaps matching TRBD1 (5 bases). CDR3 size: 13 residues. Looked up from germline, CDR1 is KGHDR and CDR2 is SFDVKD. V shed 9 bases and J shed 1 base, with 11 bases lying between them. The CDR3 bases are TGTGCCACCTGTGGGGGACCGAACACTGAAGCTTTCTTT. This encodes CATCGGPNTEAFF.

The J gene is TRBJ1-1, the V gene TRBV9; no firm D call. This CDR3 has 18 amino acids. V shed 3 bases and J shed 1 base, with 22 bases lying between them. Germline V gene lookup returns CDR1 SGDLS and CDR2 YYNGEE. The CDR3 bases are TGTGCCAGCAGCGGGTTGGAGGGCCGCGAGCAATCGAACACTGAAGCTTTCTTT. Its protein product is CASSGLEGREQSNTEAFF.

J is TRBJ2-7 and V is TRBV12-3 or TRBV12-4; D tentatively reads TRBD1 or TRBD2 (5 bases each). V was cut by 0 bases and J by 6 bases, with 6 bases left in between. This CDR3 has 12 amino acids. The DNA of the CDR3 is TGTGCCAGCAGTTTAGCAGGGACCGAGCAGTACGTC. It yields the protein CASSLAGTEQYV.

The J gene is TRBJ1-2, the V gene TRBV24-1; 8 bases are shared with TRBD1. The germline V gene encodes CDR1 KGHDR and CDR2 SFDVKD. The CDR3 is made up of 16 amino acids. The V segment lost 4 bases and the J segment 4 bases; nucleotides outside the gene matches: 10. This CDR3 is CATSEAPTGGGYGYTF. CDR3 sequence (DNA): TGTGCCACCAGTGAAGCCCCCACAGGGGGTGGCTATGGCTACACCTTC.

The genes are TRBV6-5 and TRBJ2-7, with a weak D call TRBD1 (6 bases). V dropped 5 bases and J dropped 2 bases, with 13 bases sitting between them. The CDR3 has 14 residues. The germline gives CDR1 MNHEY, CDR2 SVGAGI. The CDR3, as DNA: TGTGCCAGCAGTAAACAGACAGGTCCCTACGAGCAGTACTTC. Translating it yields CASSKQTGPYEQYF.